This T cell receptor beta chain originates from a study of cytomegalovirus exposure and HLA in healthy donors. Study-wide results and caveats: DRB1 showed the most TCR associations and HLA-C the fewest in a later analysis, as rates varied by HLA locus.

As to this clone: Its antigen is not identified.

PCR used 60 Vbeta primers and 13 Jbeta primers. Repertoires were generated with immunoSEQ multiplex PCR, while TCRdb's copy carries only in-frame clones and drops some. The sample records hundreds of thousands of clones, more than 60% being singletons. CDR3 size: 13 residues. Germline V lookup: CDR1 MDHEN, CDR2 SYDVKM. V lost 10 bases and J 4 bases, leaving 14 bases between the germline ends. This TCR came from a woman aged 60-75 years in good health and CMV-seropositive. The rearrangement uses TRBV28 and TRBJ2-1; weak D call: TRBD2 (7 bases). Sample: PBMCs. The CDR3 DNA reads TGTGCCACCTTAGAGGGGGGGTACAATGAGCAGTTCTTC. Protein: CATLEGGYNEQFF.